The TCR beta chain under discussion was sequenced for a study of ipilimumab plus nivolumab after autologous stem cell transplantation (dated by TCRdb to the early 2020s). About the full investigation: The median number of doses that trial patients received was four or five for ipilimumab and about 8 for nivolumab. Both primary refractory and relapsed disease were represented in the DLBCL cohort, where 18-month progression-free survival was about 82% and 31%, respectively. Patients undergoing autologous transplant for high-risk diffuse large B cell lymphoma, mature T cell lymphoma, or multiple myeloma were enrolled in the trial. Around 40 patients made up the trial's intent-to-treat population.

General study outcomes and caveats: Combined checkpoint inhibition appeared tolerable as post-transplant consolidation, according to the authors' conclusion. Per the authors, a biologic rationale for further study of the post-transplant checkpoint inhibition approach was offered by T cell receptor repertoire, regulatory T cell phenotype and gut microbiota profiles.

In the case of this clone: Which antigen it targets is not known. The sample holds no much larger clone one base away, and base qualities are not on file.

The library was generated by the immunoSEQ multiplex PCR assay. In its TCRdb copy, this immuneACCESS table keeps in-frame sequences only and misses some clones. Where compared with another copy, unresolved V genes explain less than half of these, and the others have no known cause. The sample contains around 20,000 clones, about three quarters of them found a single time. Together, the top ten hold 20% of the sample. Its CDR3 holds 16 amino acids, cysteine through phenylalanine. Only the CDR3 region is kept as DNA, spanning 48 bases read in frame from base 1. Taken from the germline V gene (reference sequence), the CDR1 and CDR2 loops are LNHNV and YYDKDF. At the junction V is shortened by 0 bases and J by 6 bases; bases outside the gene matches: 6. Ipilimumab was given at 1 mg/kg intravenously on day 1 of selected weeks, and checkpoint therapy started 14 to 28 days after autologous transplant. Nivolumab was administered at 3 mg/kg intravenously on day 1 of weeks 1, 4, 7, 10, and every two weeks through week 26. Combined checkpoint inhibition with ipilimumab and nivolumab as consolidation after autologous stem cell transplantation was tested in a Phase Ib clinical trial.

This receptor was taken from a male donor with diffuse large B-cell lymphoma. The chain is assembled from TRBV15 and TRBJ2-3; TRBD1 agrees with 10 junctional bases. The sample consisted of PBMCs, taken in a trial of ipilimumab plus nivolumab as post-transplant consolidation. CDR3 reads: CATSRDGGTGADTQYF. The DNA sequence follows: TGTGCCACCAGCAGAGATGGGGGGACAGGGGCTGATACGCAGTATTTT.